The TCR beta chain under discussion was sequenced for a study of T cell responses to AZD1222 COVID-19 vaccine. Study-wide results and limits: Targeting of unmutated variant regions was reportedly seen in nearly half of spike-specific TCRs.

Only in-frame clones appear in the TCRdb table, and some are missing; sequencing was by immunoSEQ multiplex PCR. The sample has some 150,000 clones, 85% to 95% seen once. The trim removed 6 bases at V and 10 bases at J, leaving 6 bases unmatched. The CDR3 sequence is 12 residues long. Germline V gene data show CDR1 as SGHRS and CDR2 as YFSETQ. A note on this clone: Its antigen remains unidentified.

The receptor comes from an adult in good health. The chain recombines TRBV5-1 with TRBJ2-1; 8 nucleotides agree with TRBD1. Sequencing used peripheral blood, obtained on day 0 of AZD1222 vaccination. The CDR3 DNA reads as TGCGCCAGCAAACAGGGGGGATCAGAGCAGTTCTTC. It is translated as CASKQGGSEQFF.